Presented here are 3 T cell receptor beta chains from one specimen sequenced in a study of beta chain features in type 1 diabetes. The study's findings and limits: Among all four CD4+ subsets, Type 1 diabetes patients had TCRB CDR3s that were moderately but significantly shorter.

Their antigens remain unidentified. The whole isolated RNA underwent reverse transcription, so sequencing captured expressed TCRB transcripts. Using immunoSEQ multiplex PCR, the repertoire was profiled, and TCRdb retains in-frame clones only, with some absent. The table has approximately 170,000 clones, approximately 62% seen once. Input material: naive CD4+ T cells from blood. These TCRs come from a man under 40 with type 1 diabetes.

In its sample, this clone was seen a few times. The rearrangement joins TRBV29-1 to TRBJ2-7; 8 positions agree with TRBD1. Germline lookup yields CDR1 SQVTM and CDR2 ANQGSEA. This CDR3 has 14 amino acids. Losses at the gene ends were 4 bases for V and 5 bases for J; bases not matched to a gene: 10. Here the CDR3 DNA reads TGCAGCGTTGTGGAGAGGGCCAGGGGGCACGAGCAGTACTTC. It is translated as CSVVERARGHEQYF.

To note about this clone: Because the CDR3's place on the DNA is in doubt, the DNA is left out and the CDR3 is given as listed by TCRdb. The rearrangement uses TRBV13 and TRBJ2-7; the table's D call, TRBD1, was not checked against the DNA. The germline V gene encodes CDR1 PRHDT and CDR2 FYEKMQ (reference sequence). The CDR3 numbers 16 amino acids, ends counted. The CDR3 region is CASSPLWQGSSYEQYF.

The chain recombines TRBV9 with TRBJ2-1, with D hard to call. The germline V gene has CDR1 SGDLS and CDR2 YYNGEE. The CDR3 is made up of 13 amino acids. Trimming pared 0 bases from V and 9 bases from J, leaving 10 bases between. CDR3 nucleotide sequence: TGTGCCAGCAGCGTAGGAGTTTTAGGTGAGCAGTTCTTC. This codes for CASSVGVLGEQFF.